The 27 T cell receptor beta chains below all came from one sample that was sequenced in a study of control samples from healthy donors and cancer patients (dated by TCRdb to 2018 to 2020). Libraries were made using the immunoSEQ multiplex PCR assay. The source is immuneACCESS, and TCRdb retained only in-frame sequences with V and J called. Part of the clones is not carried over; for the studies checked, unresolved V genes explain less than half of this, and the remainder is unexplained. Across this sample there are around 120,000 clones, with about 95% seen only once. The ten most abundant clones make up about 4% of the sample. Sample: blood. Receptors originate from a man younger than 40 in good health.

This chain links TRBV7-9 with TRBJ1-2, with D perhaps matching TRBD1 (6 bases). The CDR3 contains 13 residues. Germline V gene lookup returns CDR1 SEHNR and CDR2 FQNEAQ (reference sequence). V lost 6 bases, J lost 6 bases, and 14 bases lay in between. The DNA of the CDR3 is TGTGCCAGCAGACCTACAGGGTTGGATGGCTACACCTTC. It codes for CASRPTGLDGYTF.

V is TRBV18 and J is TRBJ2-5, with D possibly being TRBD1 (5 bases). The germline gives CDR1 KGHSH, CDR2 LQKENI. Deletions cut 2 bases from V and 0 bases from J, with 10 bases between. CDR3 length: 15 amino acids. The CDR3: CASSPGARYQETQYF. DNA for the CDR3: TGTGCCAGCTCACCAGGGGCCCGGTACCAAGAGACCCAGTACTTC.

This chain joins TRBV5-1 and TRBJ2-1; D may be TRBD1 (6 bases). V lost 5 bases and J lost 4, with 10 bases in between. The CDR3 sequence is 13 residues long. Germline CDR1 and CDR2: SGHRS and YFSETQ. CDR3 residues: CASSITGYNEQFF. In DNA, the CDR3 is TGCGCCAGCAGTATCACAGGGTACAATGAGCAGTTCTTC.

The gene calls are TRBV4-3 and TRBJ1-6; 9 nucleotides line up with TRBD1. The CDR3 consists of 15 residues. Losses at the gene ends were 0 bases for V and 10 bases for J; bases not matched to a gene: 4. CDR1 is LGHNA and CDR2 is YSLEER in the germline V gene. CDR3 loop: CASSQDRGQGSPLHF. The CDR3, as DNA: TGCGCCAGCAGCCAAGATAGGGGACAGGGCTCACCCCTCCACTTT.

This chain uses TRBV7-9 with TRBJ2-2; the D gene is possibly TRBD1 (6 bases). CDR1 and CDR2 from the germline V gene are SEHNR and FQNEAQ (reference sequence). V dropped 3 bases and J dropped 3 bases, with 8 bases sitting between them. This CDR3 spans 14 amino acids. The CDR3 sequence: CASSLDSHTGELFF. CDR3 sequence (DNA): TGTGCCAGCAGCTTGGACAGTCACACCGGGGAGCTGTTTTTT.

The genes are TRBV7-8 and TRBJ1-6; TRBD1 matches at 7 bases. Trimming at V came to 5 bases and at J to 9 bases, leaving 4 bases not matched to a gene. This CDR3 has 13 amino acids. Germline loops: CDR1 SGHVS, CDR2 FQNEAQ. The CDR3, as DNA: TGTGCCAGCAGCAGACAGGGTTTTTCACCCCTCCACTTT. Its protein product is CASSRQGFSPLHF.

The gene calls are TRBV2 and TRBJ2-4; D not certain. CDR3 length: 14 amino acids. Germline V gene lookup returns CDR1 SNHLY and CDR2 FYNNEI. Between the trimmed V and J ends, which lost 0 bases and 4 bases, there was a span of 7 bases. CDR3 sequence: CASSEAWLKNIQYF. The CDR3 DNA reads as TGTGCCAGCAGTGAAGCCTGGCTAAAAAACATTCAGTACTTC.

DNA for the CDR3: TGTGCCACCAGTGATTCGACTAGCAAAGAGACCCAGTACTTC. Translating it yields CATSDSTSKETQYF. The chain carries TRBV24-1 and TRBJ2-5, with 7 bases matching TRBD2. The junction had 2 bases not matched to a gene; V was cut back by 2 bases and J by 3 bases. The CDR3 loop spans 14 amino acids. Germline values: CDR1 KGHDR, CDR2 SFDVKD.

Here the CDR3 reads CASSLNNEQFF. The CDR3 DNA reads TGTGCCAGCAGCTTAAACAATGAGCAGTTCTTC. The V gene is TRBV5-6, the J gene TRBJ2-1; D remains unclear. Germline V CDR1 and CDR2: SGHDT, YYEEEE. V dropped 2 bases and J dropped 5 bases, with 2 bases sitting between them. The CDR3 contains 11 residues. The variable domain in full, with the rest retrieved from reference TRBV5-6 and TRBJ2-1, is DAGVTQSPTHLIKTRGQQVTLRCSPKSGHDTVSWYQQALGQGPQFIFQYYEEEERQRGNFPDRFSGHQFPNYSSELNVNALLLGDSALYLCASSLNNEQFFGPGTRLTVL.

This sequence joins TRBV7-2 and TRBJ2-7; 9 bases fit TRBD1. The V and J ends lost 5 bases and 4 bases, in that order; junction bases with no gene match: 6. Germline V lookup: CDR1 SGHTA, CDR2 FQGNSA. This CDR3 is built from 14 residues. The CDR3 loop reads CASSVLGQGYEQYF. The CDR3 DNA reads TGTGCCAGCAGCGTATTGGGACAGGGTTACGAGCAGTACTTC.

The chain carries TRBV18 and TRBJ2-1, with 7 positions matching TRBD1. The CDR3 loop spans 14 amino acids. From germline, CDR1 is KGHSH and CDR2 LQKENI. V gave up 3 bases and J gave up 2 bases; unmatched junction bases: 1. The CDR3 is CASSPGTAYNEQFF. DNA of the CDR3: TGTGCCAGCTCACCGGGGACAGCCTACAATGAGCAGTTCTTC.

The chain has TRBV9 and TRBJ1-5; D is uncertain. The CDR3 length is 13 residues. The germline gives CDR1 SGDLS, CDR2 YYNGEE. V gave up 0 bases and J gave up 6 bases, with 7 bases separating them. The CDR3 DNA follows: TGTGCCAGCAGCGTAGAAGGTCTTCAGCCCCAGCATTTT. Translated, it gives CASSVEGLQPQHF.

J is TRBJ2-3 and V is TRBV9, with D perhaps matching TRBD1 (5 bases). Trimming took 0 bases from V and 8 from J, leaving 16 bases between them. The V gene's germline CDR1 is SGDLS and CDR2 YYNGEE. The CDR3 runs to 15 residues. The DNA for the CDR3 is TGTGCCAGCAGCGTAGGAGGCAGGGTTTTTGGTACGCAGTATTTT. Protein sequence: CASSVGGRVFGTQYF.

This chain connects TRBV5-1 to TRBJ2-3; maybe TRBD2 (6 bases). The germline CDR1 and CDR2 sequences are SGHRS and YFSETQ. The CDR3 length is 15 residues. V lost 0 bases to trimming and J lost 2 bases, with 10 bases between them. For the CDR3, the DNA is TGCGCCAGCAGCTTGGGGGGACTCTTCACAGATACGCAGTATTTT. Protein sequence: CASSLGGLFTDTQYF.

The chain carries TRBV29-1 and TRBJ2-2, with 12 positions matching TRBD1. Germline CDR1 is SQVTM and CDR2 is ANQGSEA. The CDR3 runs 14 residues. V shed 4 bases and J 6 bases; nucleotides not matched to a gene: 3. The CDR3 region is CSVGGTGGAGELFF. The DNA of the CDR3 is TGCAGCGTTGGGGGGACAGGGGGCGCCGGGGAGCTGTTTTTT.

The V gene is TRBV7-9, the J gene TRBJ2-1, with 9 bases fitting TRBD2. Germline loops: CDR1 SEHNR, CDR2 FQNEAQ (reference sequence). CDR3 length: 19 residues. V trimming: 1 base; J trimming: 3 bases; junction bases outside the gene matches: 13. The CDR3 DNA reads as TGTGCCAGCAGCTTAGGGGATTGGGCTAGCGGGACCAGCTACAATGAGCAGTTCTTC. Protein: CASSLGDWASGTSYNEQFF.

This chain joins TRBV6-2 or TRBV6-3 and TRBJ2-3; 14 bases are a match to TRBD2. The CDR3 loop spans 19 amino acids. Germline lookup yields CDR1 MNHEY and CDR2 SVGEGT. J gave up 5 bases and V 2 bases, and 12 bases lay outside the gene matches. CDR3 sequence reads: CASSYRELGLAGELDTQYF. CDR3 in DNA: TGTGCCAGCAGTTACCGCGAATTGGGACTAGCGGGGGAGTTAGATACGCAGTATTTT.

This chain uses TRBV2 with TRBJ1-5; D possibly corresponds to TRBD1 (6 bases). Germline V gene sequence: CDR1 SNHLY, CDR2 FYNNEI. The germline V and J ends were trimmed by 2 bases and 2 bases, with 16 bases remaining between them. The CDR3 runs 17 residues. The CDR3, as DNA: TGTGCCAGCAGTGAAAGAGGGGGGGAGGTAGGCAATCAGCCCCAGCATTTT. Translation: CASSERGGEVGNQPQHF.

The V gene is TRBV6-5, the J gene TRBJ2-1; 9 bases are a match to TRBD1. This CDR3 has 15 amino acids. J gave up 9 bases and V 8 bases, and 14 bases lay outside the gene matches. The germline V gene encodes CDR1 MNHEY and CDR2 SVGAGI. The CDR3 DNA sequence: TGTGCCAGCGGCCCTCCGGGACAGGGACTTACTGAGCAGTTCTTC. Its protein product is CASGPPGQGLTEQFF.

J is TRBJ1-2 and V is TRBV5-6; 8 bases match TRBD1. This CDR3 region has 16 residues. Germline lookup yields CDR1 SGHDT and CDR2 YYEEEE. V lost 0 bases to trimming and J lost 3 bases; unmatched junction nucleotides: 7. CDR3 bases: TGTGCCAGCAGCTTGGCCCTCGACAGGGGCGACTATGGCTACACCTTC. The encoded protein is CASSLALDRGDYGYTF.

This clone was seen a single time. The chain carries TRBV5-5 and TRBJ1-4; D not certain. There are 15 residues in the CDR3. Trimming removed 5 bases at V and 0 bases at J, with 11 bases between. Germline values: CDR1 SGHKS, CDR2 YYEKEE (reference sequence). In DNA form, the CDR3 reads TGTGCCAGCAGGGATGACGGAACAACTAATGAAAAACTGTTTTTT. Translated: CASRDDGTTNEKLFF.

About this clone: An end of the junction does not agree with germline; a read error may underlie this. This rearrangement joins TRBV10-3 to TRBJ1-1, with a possible D match to TRBD1 (6 bases). Germline CDR1 is ENHRY and CDR2 is SYGVKD. CDR3 length: 13 residues. The CDR3 sequence is CALRGYMNTEAFF. CDR3 DNA sequence: TGTGCCCTCAGGGGATATATGAACACTGAAGCTTTCTTT.

The chain couples TRBV5-1 to TRBJ2-3, with a weak D call TRBD1 (5 bases). V gave up 10 bases and J gave up 2 bases, with 14 bases separating them. From germline, CDR1 is SGHRS and CDR2 YFSETQ. CDR3 length: 13 residues. CDR3 sequence: CASTSDNTDTQYF. The CDR3 DNA reads as TGCGCCTCCACTTCGGACAACACAGATACGCAGTATTTT.

This clone occurred many times. Distinct nucleotide sequences in the sample also encode this CDR3. V gene TRBV19 combines with J gene TRBJ1-1; the D gene is possibly TRBD1 (5 bases). Germline values: CDR1 LNHDA, CDR2 SQIVND (reference sequence). The CDR3 spans 11 residues. Between the trimmed V and J ends, which lost 8 bases and 2 bases, there was a span of 6 bases. CDR3 sequence reads: CASDRNTEAFF. CDR3 in DNA: TGTGCCAGTGACAGAAACACTGAAGCTTTCTTT.

The J gene is TRBJ1-5, the V gene TRBV6-6; D call uncertain. Germline V lookup: CDR1 MNHNY, CDR2 SVGAGI (reference sequence). CDR3 length: 15 amino acids. V lost 5 bases, J lost 1 base, and 12 bases lay in between. As DNA, the CDR3 is TGTGCCAGCAGTGTACGACGAGGGAGCAATCAGCCCCAGCATTTT. As protein: CASSVRRGSNQPQHF.

The gene calls are TRBV27 and TRBJ1-2; D unclear. Germline assignment: CDR1 MNHEY and CDR2 SMNVEV (reference sequence). The length of the CDR3 is 14 residues. V lost 5 bases to trimming and J lost 4 bases, with 14 bases between them. DNA of the CDR3: TGTGCCAGCAGTCCCGCCCCGGACGGCTATGGCTACACCTTC. Protein: CASSPAPDGYGYTF.

This chain connects TRBV5-4 to TRBJ1-1, with 8 bases identical to TRBD1. The CDR3 spans 16 residues. Germline trimming cut 4 bases from V and 3 bases from J; bases unmatched to any gene: 11. Germline V CDR1 and CDR2: SGHNT, YYREEE (reference sequence). The CDR3 loop reads CASSDRQGRGDTEAFF. The CDR3 DNA reads as TGTGCCAGCAGCGATCGACAGGGGAGAGGGGACACTGAAGCTTTCTTT.